This TCR beta chain was found in a study of blood T cell repertoires in COVID-19. Ages ranged from about 18 to 89 years, with residence in about two dozen US areas. The ends lost 5 bases at V and 0 bases at J; junction bases unmatched: 5. The CDR3 runs to 15 residues. Germline CDR1 is SNHLY and CDR2 is FYNNEI. Clones were sequenced by immunoSEQ multiplex PCR, and TCRdb holds only the in-frame ones, with some missing. The table lists a few hundred thousand clones, about 85% of them singletons. The sequencing input was PBMCs or T cells enriched from blood (not recorded which). This sequence was found in a woman in her forties or fifties who had been exposed to COVID-19. The chain couples TRBV2 to TRBJ2-3; 7 bases map to TRBD1. CDR3 residues: CASSNPGGSTDTQYF. The DNA of the CDR3 is TGTGCCAGCAGTAACCCAGGGGGTAGCACAGATACGCAGTATTTT.